Listed below are T cell receptor beta chains from one sample, sequenced in a study of blood T cell repertoires in COVID-19. Assay used: immunoSEQ multiplex PCR; TCRdb lists only in-frame clones, some missing. The sample lists about 230,000 clones; approximately 85% were seen once. Sample: peripheral blood. The receptors here all came from a man aged 50 to 60 with COVID-19, enrolled during active disease. CDR3s leave out the opening cysteine and the closing phenylalanine or tryptophan.

j_gene,v_gene,CDR3aa
TRBJ1-2,TRBV7-2,ASSQRQGDYGYT
TRBJ2-2,TRBV7-9,ASSSGTSGAGELF
TRBJ2-7,TRBV7-6,ASSSQSGRQLYEQY
TRBJ1-5,TRBV19,ATDDRVNQPQH
TRBJ2-1,TRBV11-2,ASRTQGGETYNEQF
TRBJ2-4,TRBV7-3,ASSSSTQNIQY
TRBJ2-5,TRBV3-1/TRBV3-2,ASSRRDTSWETQY
TRBJ2-1,TRBV5-4,ASSGSGGAPYNEQF
TRBJ2-6,TRBV14,ASSQDRDRAEYSSGANVLT
TRBJ2-7,TRBV4-2,ASSQAGRVTYEQY
TRBJ2-1,TRBV11-3,ASSLNSGGSYNEQF
TRBJ2-7,TRBV19,ASSSPGGVATEQY
TRBJ2-5,TRBV5-1,ASSLGLAGTQETQY
TRBJ2-5,TRBV19,ARRRQGWETQY
TRBJ2-2,TRBV28,ASRQGFSRAGELF
TRBJ1-5,TRBV15,ATSRMSGEQPQH
TRBJ2-7,TRBV3-1/TRBV3-2,ASSPTSGGGEQY
TRBJ1-4,TRBV29-1,SVDRGLGEKLF
TRBJ1-2,TRBV14,ASSQNPTRIYGYT
TRBJ1-2,TRBV27,ATAGQGGGYT
TRBJ2-1,TRBV5-1,ASSLVRGGTDEQF
TRBJ1-2,TRBV4-1,ASSQEEGTNYGYT
TRBJ2-1,TRBV5-8,ASSPVGVALYNEQF
TRBJ1-2,TRBV25-1,ASSGLSGGTYGYT
TRBJ1-1,TRBV7-9,ASSLEGDNYMNTEAF
TRBJ1-2,TRBV19,ASSQNNYGYT
TRBJ2-6,TRBV5-6,ASSLPAGTGANVLT
TRBJ1-4,TRBV6-5,ASSTGQGVGEKLF
TRBJ2-3,TRBV7-9,ASSFTSGGSTDTQY